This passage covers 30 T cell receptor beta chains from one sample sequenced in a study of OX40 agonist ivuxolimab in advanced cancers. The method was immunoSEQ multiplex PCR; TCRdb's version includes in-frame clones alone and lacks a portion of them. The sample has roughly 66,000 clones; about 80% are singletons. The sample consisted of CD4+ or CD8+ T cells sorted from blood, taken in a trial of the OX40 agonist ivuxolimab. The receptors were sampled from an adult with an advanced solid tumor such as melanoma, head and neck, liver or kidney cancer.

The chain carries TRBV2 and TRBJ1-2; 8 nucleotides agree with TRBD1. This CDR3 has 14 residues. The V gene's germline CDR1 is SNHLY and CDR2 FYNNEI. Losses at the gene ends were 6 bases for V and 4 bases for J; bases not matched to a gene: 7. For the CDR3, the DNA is TGTGCCAGCAGCAAGGGACAGGAGATCTATGGCTACACCTTC. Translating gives CASSKGQEIYGYTF.

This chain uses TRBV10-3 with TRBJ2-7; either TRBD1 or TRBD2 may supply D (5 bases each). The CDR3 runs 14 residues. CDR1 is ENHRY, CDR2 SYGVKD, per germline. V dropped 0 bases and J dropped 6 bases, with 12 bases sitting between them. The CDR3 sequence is CAISESFRGGEQYF. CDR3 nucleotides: TGTGCCATCAGTGAGTCGTTTCGGGGCGGCGAGCAGTACTTC.

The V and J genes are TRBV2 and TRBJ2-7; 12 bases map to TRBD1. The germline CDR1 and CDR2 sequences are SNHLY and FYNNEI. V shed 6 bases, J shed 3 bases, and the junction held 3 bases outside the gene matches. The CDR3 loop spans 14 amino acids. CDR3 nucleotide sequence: TGTGCCAGCAGCCGGGACAGGGGGCTCTACGAGCAGTACTTC. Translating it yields CASSRDRGLYEQYF.

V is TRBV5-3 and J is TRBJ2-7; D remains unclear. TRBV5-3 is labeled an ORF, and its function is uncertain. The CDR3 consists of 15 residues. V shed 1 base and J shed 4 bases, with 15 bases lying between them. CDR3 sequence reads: CARSLRFSIGYEQYF. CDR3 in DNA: TGTGCCAGAAGCTTGAGGTTCTCTATCGGGTACGAGCAGTACTTC.

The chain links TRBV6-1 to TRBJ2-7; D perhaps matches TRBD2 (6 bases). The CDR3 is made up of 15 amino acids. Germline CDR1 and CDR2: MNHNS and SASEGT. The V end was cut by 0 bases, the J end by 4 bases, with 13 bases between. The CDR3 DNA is TGTGCCAGCAGTGAAGCTCCAAATGGAGGGTACGAGCAGTACTTC. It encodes CASSEAPNGGYEQYF.

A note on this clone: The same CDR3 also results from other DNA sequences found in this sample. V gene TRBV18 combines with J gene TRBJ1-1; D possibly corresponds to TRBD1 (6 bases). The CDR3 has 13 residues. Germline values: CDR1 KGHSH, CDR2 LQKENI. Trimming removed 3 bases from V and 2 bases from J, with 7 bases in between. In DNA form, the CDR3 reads TGTGCCAGCTCACCGGGACAAAACACTGAAGCTTTCTTT. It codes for CASSPGQNTEAFF.

The DNA of the CDR3 is TGTGCCAGCAGCCCACCCCTCCACTTT. It yields the protein CASSPPLHF. The rearrangement joins TRBV6-6 to TRBJ1-6; no clear D. The CDR3 is 9 amino acids. Germline V lookup: CDR1 MNHNY, CDR2 SVGAGI (reference sequence). The V end lost 6 bases, the J end lost 11 bases, and 2 bases lay between the germline ends.

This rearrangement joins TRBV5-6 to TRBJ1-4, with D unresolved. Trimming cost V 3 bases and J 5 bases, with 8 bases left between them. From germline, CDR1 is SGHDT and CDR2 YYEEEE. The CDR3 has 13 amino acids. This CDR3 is CASSSGLNEKLFF. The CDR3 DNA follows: TGTGCCAGCAGCTCCGGGTTAAATGAAAAACTGTTTTTT.

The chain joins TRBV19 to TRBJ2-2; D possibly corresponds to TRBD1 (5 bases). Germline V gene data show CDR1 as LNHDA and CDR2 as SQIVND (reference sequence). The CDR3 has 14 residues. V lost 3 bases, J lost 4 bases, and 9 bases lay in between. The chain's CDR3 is CASSMGQGTGELFF. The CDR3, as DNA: TGTGCCAGTAGTATGGGGCAGGGCACCGGGGAGCTGTTTTTT.

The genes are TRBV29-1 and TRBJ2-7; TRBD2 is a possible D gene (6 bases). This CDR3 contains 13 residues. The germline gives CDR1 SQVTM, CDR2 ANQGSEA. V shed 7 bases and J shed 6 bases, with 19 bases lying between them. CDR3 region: CSAEGPGGAEQYF. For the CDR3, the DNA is TGCAGCGCCGAGGGGCCTGGCGGGGCCGAGCAGTACTTC.

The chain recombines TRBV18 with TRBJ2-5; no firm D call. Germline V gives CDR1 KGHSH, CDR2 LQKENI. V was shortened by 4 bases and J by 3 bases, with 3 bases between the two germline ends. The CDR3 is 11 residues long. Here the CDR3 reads CASSQEETQYF. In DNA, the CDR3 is TGTGCCAGCTCACAGGAAGAGACCCAGTACTTC.

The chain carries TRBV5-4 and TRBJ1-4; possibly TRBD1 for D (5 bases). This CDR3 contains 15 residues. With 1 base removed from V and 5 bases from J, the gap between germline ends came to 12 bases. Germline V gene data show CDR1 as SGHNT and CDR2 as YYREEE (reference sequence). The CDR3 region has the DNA TGTGCCAGCAGCTTGTATCAGGGTTCCAATGAAAAACTGTTTTTT. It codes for CASSLYQGSNEKLFF. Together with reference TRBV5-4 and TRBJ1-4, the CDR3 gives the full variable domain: ETGVTQSPTHLIKTRGQQVTLRCSSQSGHNTVSWYQQALGQGPQFIFQYYREEENGRGNFPPRFSGLQFPNYSSELNVNALELDDSALYLCASSLYQGSNEKLFFGSGTQLSVL.

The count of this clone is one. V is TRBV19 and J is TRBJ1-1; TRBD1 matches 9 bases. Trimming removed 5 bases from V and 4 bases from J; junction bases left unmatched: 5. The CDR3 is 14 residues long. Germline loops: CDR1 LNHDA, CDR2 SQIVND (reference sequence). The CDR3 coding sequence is TGTGCCAGTAGTGACAGGGGGATGACCACTGAAGCTTTCTTT. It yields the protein CASSDRGMTTEAFF.

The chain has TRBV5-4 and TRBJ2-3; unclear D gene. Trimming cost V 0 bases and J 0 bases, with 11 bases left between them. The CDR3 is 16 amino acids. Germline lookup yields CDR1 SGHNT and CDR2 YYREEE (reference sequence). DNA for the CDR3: TGTGCCAGCAGCTTGGACTCCGGGCCTAGCACAGATACGCAGTATTTT. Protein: CASSLDSGPSTDTQYF.

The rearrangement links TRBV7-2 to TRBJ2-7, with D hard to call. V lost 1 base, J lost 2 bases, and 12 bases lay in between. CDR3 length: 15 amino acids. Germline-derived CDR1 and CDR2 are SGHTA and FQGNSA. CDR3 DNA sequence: TGTGCCAGCAGCTTAGGTGCAGGTAGGACCTACGAGCAGTACTTC. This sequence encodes CASSLGAGRTYEQYF.

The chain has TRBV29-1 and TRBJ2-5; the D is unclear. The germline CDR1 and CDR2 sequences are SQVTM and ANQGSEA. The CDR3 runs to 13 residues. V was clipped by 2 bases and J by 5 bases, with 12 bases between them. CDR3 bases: TGCAGCGTTGAACTCGGAGTAATCGAGACCCAGTACTTC. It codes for CSVELGVIETQYF.

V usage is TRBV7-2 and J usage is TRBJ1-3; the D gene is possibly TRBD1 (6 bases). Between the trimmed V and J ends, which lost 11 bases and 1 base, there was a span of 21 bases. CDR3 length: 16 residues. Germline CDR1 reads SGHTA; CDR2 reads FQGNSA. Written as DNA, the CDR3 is TGTGCCGGACCAGGTGACAGGCCGCATTCTGGAAACACCATATATTTT. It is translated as CAGPGDRPHSGNTIYF.

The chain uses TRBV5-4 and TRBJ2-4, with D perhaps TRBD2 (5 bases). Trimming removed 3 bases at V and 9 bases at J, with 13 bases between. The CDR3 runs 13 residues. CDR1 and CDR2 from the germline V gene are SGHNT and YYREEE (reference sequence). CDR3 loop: CASSWYSSPIQYF. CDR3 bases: TGTGCCAGCAGCTGGTATTCTAGCCCCATTCAGTACTTC.

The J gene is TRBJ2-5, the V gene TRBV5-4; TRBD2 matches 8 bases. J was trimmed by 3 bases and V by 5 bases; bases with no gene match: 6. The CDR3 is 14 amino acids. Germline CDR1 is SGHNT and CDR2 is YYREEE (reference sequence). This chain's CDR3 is CASRPAGGEETQYF. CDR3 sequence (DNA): TGTGCCAGCAGACCGGCGGGGGGTGAAGAGACCCAGTACTTC.

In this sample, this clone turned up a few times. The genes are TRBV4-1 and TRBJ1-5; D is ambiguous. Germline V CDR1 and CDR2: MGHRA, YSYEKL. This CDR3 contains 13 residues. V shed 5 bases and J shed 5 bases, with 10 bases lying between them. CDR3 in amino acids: CASSGERDQPQHF. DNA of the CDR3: TGCGCCAGCAGCGGAGAGAGGGATCAGCCCCAGCATTTT.

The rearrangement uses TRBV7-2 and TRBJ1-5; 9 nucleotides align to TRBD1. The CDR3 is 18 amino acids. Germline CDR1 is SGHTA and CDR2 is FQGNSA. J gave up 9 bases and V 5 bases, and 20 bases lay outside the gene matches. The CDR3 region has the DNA TGTGCCAGCAGCCCCAGGTCTGCGGGGGGACAGGGCCGTCGGCCCCAGCATTTT. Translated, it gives CASSPRSAGGQGRRPQHF.

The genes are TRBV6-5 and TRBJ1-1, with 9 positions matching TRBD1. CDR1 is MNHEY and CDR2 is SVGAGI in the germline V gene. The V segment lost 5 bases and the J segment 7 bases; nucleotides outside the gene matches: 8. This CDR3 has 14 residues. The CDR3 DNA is TGTGCCAGCAGTCTCCAGGGACAGGGAATTGAAGCTTTCTTT. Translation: CASSLQGQGIEAFF.

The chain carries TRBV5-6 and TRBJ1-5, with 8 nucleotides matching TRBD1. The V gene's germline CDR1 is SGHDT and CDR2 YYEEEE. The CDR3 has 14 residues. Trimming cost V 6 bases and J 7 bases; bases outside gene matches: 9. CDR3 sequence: CASIRTGRWQPQHF. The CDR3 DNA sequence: TGTGCCAGCATCCGGACAGGGAGATGGCAGCCCCAGCATTTT. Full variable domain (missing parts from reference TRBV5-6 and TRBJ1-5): DAGVTQSPTHLIKTRGQQVTLRCSPKSGHDTVSWYQQALGQGPQFIFQYYEEEERQRGNFPDRFSGHQFPNYSSELNVNALLLGDSALYLCASIRTGRWQPQHFGDGTRLSIL.

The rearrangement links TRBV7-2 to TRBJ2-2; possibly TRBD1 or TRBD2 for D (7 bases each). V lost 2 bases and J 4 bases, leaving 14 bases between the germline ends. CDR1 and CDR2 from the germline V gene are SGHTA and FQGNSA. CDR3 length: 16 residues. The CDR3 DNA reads TGTGCCAGCAGCTTACCCCCAGGGGGGGGCACCGGGGAGCTGTTTTTT. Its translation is CASSLPPGGGTGELFF.

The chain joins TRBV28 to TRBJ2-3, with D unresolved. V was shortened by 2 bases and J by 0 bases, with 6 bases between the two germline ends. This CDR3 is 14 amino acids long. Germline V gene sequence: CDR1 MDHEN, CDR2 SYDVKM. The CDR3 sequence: CASSLRGSTDTQYF. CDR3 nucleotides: TGTGCCAGCAGTTTACGCGGTAGCACAGATACGCAGTATTTT. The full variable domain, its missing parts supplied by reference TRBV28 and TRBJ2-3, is DVKVTQSSRYLVKRTGEKVFLECVQDMDHENMFWYRQDPGLGLRLIYFSYDVKMKEKGDIPEGYSVSREKKERFSLILESASTNQTSMYLCASSLRGSTDTQYFGPGTRLTVL.

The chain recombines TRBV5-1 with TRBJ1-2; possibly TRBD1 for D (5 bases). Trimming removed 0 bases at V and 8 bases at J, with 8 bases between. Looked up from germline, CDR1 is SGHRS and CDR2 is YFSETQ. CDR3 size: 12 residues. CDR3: CASSLGRAGYTF. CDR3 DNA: TGCGCCAGCAGCTTGGGCAGGGCGGGCTACACCTTC. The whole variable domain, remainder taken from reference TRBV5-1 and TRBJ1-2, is KAGVTQTPRYLIKTRGQQVTLSCSPISGHRSVSWYQQTPGQGLQFLFEYFSETQRNKGNFPGRFSGRQFSNSRSEMNVSTLELGDSALYLCASSLGRAGYTFGSGTRLTVV.

The CDR3 loop reads CASGQGANTEAFF. CDR3 DNA: TGTGCCAGCGGACAGGGGGCGAACACTGAAGCTTTCTTT. This chain links TRBV6-1 with TRBJ1-1; 11 bases fit TRBD1. There are 13 residues in the CDR3. Trimming cost V 8 bases and J 1 base; bases outside gene matches: 0. Per germline, CDR1 MNHNS and CDR2 SASEGT.

CDR3 loop: CASSEASGGYYNEQFF. The CDR3 nucleotides are TGCGCCAGCAGTGAGGCTAGCGGGGGTTACTACAATGAGCAGTTCTTC. The chain is built from TRBV10-1 and TRBJ2-1; TRBD2 agrees at 10 bases. V trimming: 2 bases; J trimming: 3 bases; junction bases outside the gene matches: 4. The CDR3 runs 16 residues. Germline CDR1 reads WNHNN; CDR2 reads SYGVQD (reference sequence).

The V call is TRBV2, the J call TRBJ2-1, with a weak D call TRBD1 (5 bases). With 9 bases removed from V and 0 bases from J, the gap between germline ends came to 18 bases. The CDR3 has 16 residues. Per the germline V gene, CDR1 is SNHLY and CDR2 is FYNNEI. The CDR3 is CARSSVGPSSYNEQFF. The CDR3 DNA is TGTGCCAGAAGCAGTGTGGGGCCGAGCTCCTACAATGAGCAGTTCTTC.

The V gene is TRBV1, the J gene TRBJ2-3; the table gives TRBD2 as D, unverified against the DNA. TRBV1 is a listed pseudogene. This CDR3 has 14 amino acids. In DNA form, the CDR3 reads TGCACCGGCGGGGCCAGTATGTCCCCAGATACGCAGTATTTT. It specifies CTGGASMSPDTQYF.